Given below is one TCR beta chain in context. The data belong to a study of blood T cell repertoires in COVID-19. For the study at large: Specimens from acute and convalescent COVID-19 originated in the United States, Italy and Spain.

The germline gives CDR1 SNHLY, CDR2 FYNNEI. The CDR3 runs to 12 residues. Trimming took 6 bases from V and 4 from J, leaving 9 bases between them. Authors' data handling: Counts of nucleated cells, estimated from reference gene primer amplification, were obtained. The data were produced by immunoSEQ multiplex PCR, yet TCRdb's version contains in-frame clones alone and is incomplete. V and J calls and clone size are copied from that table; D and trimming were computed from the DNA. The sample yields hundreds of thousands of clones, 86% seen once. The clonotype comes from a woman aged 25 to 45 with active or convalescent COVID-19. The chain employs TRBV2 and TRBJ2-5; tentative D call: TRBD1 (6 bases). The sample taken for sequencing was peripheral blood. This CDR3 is CASRGAGETQYF. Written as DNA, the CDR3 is TGTGCCAGCAGGGGGGCGGGAGAGACCCAGTACTTC. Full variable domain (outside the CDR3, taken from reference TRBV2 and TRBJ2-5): EPEVTQTPSHQVTQMGQEVILRCVPISNHLYFYWYRQILGQKVEFLVSFYNNEISEKSEIFDDQFSVERPDGSNFTLKIRSTKLEDSAMYFCASRGAGETQYFGPGTRLLVL.